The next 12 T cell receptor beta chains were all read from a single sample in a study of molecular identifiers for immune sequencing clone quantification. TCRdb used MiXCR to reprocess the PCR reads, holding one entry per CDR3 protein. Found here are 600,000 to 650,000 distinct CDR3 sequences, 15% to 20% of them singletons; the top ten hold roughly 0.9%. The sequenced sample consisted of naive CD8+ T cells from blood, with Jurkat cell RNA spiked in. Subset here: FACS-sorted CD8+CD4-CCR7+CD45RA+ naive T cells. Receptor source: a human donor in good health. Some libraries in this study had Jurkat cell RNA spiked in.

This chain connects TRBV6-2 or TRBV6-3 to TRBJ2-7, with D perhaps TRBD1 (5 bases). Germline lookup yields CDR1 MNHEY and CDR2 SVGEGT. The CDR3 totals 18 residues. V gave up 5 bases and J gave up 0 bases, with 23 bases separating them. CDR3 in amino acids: CASSPTSQGLTSSYEQYF. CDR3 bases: TGTGCCAGCAGTCCGACAAGTCAGGGCTTAACCTCCTCCTACGAGCAGTACTTC.

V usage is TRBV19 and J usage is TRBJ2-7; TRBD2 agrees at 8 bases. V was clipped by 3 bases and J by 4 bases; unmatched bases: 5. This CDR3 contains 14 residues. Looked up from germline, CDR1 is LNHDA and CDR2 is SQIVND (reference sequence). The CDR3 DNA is TGTGCCAGTAGTATTGCCAGCGGGAGTTACGAGCAGTACTTC. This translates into CASSIASGSYEQYF.

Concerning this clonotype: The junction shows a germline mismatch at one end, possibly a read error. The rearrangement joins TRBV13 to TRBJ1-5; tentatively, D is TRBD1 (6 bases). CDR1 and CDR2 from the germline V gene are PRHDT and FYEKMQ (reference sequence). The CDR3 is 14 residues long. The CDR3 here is CTSSSGQLNQPQHF. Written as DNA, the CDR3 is TGTACCAGCAGCTCCGGACAGCTCAATCAGCCCCAGCATTTT.

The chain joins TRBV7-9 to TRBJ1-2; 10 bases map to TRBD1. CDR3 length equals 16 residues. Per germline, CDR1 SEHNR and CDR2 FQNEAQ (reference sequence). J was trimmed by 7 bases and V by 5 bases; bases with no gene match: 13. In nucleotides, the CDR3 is TGTGCCAGCAGCAACTCACTTTGGGACAGGGGTGTTGGCTACACCTTC. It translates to CASSNSLWDRGVGYTF.

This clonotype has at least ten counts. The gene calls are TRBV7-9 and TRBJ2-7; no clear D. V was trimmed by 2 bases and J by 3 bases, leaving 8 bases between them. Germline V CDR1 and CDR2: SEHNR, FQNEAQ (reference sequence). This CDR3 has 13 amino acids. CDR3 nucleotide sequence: TGTGCCAGCAGCTTACTAGGCTACTACGAGCAGTACTTC. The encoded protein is CASSLLGYYEQYF.

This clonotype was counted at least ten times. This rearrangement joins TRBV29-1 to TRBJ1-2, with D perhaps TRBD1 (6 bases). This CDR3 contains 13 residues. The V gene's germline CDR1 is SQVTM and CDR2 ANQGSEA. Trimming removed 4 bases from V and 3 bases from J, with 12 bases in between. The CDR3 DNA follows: TGCAGCGTTGCAGGGGAAGGGGACTATGGCTACACCTTC. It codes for CSVAGEGDYGYTF.

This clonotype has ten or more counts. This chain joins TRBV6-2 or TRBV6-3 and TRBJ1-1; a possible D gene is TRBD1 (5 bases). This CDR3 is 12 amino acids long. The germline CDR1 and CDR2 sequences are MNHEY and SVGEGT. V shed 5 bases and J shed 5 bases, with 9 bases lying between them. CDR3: CASSQGWTEAFF. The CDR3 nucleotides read TGTGCCAGCAGTCAGGGTTGGACTGAAGCTTTCTTT.

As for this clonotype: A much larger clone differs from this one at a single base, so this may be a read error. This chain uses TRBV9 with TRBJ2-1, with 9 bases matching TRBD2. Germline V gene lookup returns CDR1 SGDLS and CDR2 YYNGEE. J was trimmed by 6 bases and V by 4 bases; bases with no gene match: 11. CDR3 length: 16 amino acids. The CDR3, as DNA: TGTGCCAGCAGCCCCCGTTTAGCGGGGGCCTGCAATGAGCAGTTCTTC. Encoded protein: CASSPRLAGACNEQFF.

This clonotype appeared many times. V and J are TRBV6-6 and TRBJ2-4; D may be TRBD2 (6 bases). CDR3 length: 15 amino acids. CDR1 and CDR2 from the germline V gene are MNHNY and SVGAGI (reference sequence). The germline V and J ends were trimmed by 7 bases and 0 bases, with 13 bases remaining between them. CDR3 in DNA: TGTGCCAGCATTGGGGAGGAATTAGCCAAAAACATTCAGTACTTC. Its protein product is CASIGEELAKNIQYF.

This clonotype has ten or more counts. The CDR3 DNA reads TGTGCCACCACCCTGGGCCAGTGGGCTTTCTTT. Its translation is CATTLGQWAFF. V and J are TRBV6-1 and TRBJ1-1; D remains ambiguous. Germline V gene lookup returns CDR1 MNHNS and CDR2 SASEGT. V was trimmed by 10 bases and J by 11 bases, leaving 17 bases between them. CDR3 length equals 11 residues.

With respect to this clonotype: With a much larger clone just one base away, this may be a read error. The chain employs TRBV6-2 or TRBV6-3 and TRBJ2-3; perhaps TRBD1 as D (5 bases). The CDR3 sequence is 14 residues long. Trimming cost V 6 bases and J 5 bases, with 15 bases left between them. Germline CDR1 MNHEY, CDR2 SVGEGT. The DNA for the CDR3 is TGTGCCAGCAGCCCTCAGGCAGGGTTAGATACGCAGTATTTT. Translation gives CASSPQAGLDTQYF.

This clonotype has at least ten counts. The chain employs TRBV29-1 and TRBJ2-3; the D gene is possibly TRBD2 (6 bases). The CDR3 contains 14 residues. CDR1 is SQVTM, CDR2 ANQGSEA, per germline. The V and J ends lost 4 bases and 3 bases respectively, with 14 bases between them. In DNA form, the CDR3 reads TGCAGCGTTGGTCTAGCGTTTCGGACAGATACGCAGTATTTT. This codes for CSVGLAFRTDTQYF.